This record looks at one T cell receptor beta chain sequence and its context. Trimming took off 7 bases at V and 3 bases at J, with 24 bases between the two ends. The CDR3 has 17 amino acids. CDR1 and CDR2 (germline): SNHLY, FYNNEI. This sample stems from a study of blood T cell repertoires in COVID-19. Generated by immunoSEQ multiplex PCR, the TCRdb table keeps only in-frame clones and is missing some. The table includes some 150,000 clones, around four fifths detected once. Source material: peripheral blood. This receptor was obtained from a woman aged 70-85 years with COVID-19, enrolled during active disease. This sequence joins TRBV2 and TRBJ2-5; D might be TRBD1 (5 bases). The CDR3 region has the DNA TGTGCCAGCATAGGGGCCAAGGGGCTCCCCAGGGAAGAGACCCAGTACTTC. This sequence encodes CASIGAKGLPREETQYF.